The rows below give T cell receptor beta chains drawn from one sample of a study of CD8+CD57+ T cells in acquired aplastic anemia. TCRdb reprocessed the reads via MiXCR and lists one record per CDR3 protein. Of a few hundred thousand distinct CDR3 sequences in the sample, about 59% were seen once. The sample taken for sequencing was sorted CD4+, CD8+, or CD8+CD57+ T cells (not recorded which) from PBMCs. Receptor source: a human donor in good health. CDR3s include the opening cysteine and the closing phenylalanine or tryptophan. D genes are given only for firm matches. Expanded clones get a size class; other rows say once, few or many, or leave the size out.

clone_size j_call d_call v_call cdr3_nt cdr3_aa
many TRBJ2-7 . TRBV15 TGTGCCACCCGCGGGACGGACACCTACGAGCAGTACTTC CATRGTDTYEQYF
. TRBJ2-7 . TRBV7-9 TGTGCCGGCAGCGAAGGGTTCTACGAGCAGTACTTC CAGSEGFYEQYF
. TRBJ1-6 . TRBV2 TGTGCCAGCAGTGGGCAAGGACGGGTGACTAATTCACCCCTCCACTTT CASSGQGRVTNSPLHF
. TRBJ2-7 . TRBV20-1 TGCAGTGCTAGGGGTACCTACGAGCAGTACTTC CSARGTYEQYF
. TRBJ2-7 TRBD1 TRBV7-2 TGTGCCAGCAGCTTAGACAGGGGGCAGGGGACATACGAGCAGTACTTC CASSLDRGQGTYEQYF
many TRBJ1-2 TRBD1 TRBV9 TGTGCCAGCAGCGCAGGACAGGGGGCTAATAACTATGGCTACACCTTC CASSAGQGANNYGYTF
few TRBJ2-7 TRBD2 TRBV7-6 TGTGCCAGCAGCCTAGAGCGGGGCGAGCAGTACTTC CASSLERGEQYF
. TRBJ2-1 . TRBV5-1 TGCGCCAGCAGCTGGAATTACAATGAGCAGTTCTTC CASSWNYNEQFF
. TRBJ1-1 . TRBV29-1 TGCAGCGTTGATGACTCAGGCTTTGCTTTCTTT CSVDDSGFAFF
. TRBJ1-5 . TRBV4-3 TGCGCCAGCAGCCAAGAGAGGGGGGCTTATCAGCCCCAGCATTTT CASSQERGAYQPQHF
. TRBJ2-3 . TRBV27 TGTGCCAGCAGCTTAGAGATCTCTAGCACAGATACGCAGTATTTT CASSLEISSTDTQYF
. TRBJ2-7 TRBD1 TRBV7-3 TGTGCCAGCAGCTTCGGGACAGGGGACTACGAGCAGTACTTC CASSFGTGDYEQYF
few TRBJ2-5 . TRBV20-1 TGCAGTGCCAATAGGGGGATCTCTTTGCAAGAGACCCAGTACTTC CSANRGISLQETQYF
. TRBJ2-5 TRBD1 TRBV19 TGTGCCAGTAGTAGGGGACAGGGGTTGGGAGAGACCCAGTACTTC CASSRGQGLGETQYF
. TRBJ2-7 . TRBV6-6 TGTGCCAGCAGTTGCGAAGCTTCCTACGAGCAGTACTTC CASSCEASYEQYF
. TRBJ2-1 TRBD1 TRBV12-3/TRBV12-4 TGTGCCAGCAGGAGAACTGGGGCAGGGGGTGTGCATGAGCAGTTCTTC CASRRTGAGGVHEQFF
. TRBJ1-1 . TRBV19 TGTGCCAGTGCCATTCACACTGAAGCTTTCTTT CASAIHTEAFF
. TRBJ2-7 TRBD2 TRBV2 TGTGCCAGCAGGCAGACTAGCGGGACGTTCTCCGACGAGCAGTACTTC CASRQTSGTFSDEQYF
. TRBJ1-1 TRBD1 TRBV7-3 TGTGCCAGCAGCCAAGGTTGGAACAGGGGAGCTTTCTTT CASSQGWNRGAFF
once TRBJ1-1 . TRBV10-3 TGTGCCATCAGTGAGTCTCAGGGGTTAAGGACTGAAGCTTTCTTT CAISESQGLRTEAFF
. TRBJ2-3 . TRBV15 TGTGCCACCAGCAGAGATGGGGTAGAAAGCACAGATACGCAGTATTTT CATSRDGVESTDTQYF
. TRBJ2-3 TRBD2 TRBV2 TGTGCCAGCAGTGACGCTCTAGCGGGGGCCACAGATACGCAGTATTTT CASSDALAGATDTQYF
. TRBJ1-6 . TRBV7-6 TGTGCCAGCAGCTTAGGACCGGGGCTTTCCTATAATTCACCCCTCCACTTT CASSLGPGLSYNSPLHF
. TRBJ1-1 . TRBV27 TGTGCCAGCAGCTACACTGAGGAGACTGAAGCTTTCTTT CASSYTEETEAFF
few TRBJ2-1 . TRBV7-9 TGTGCCAGCAGCTTAGGGTGGAACGCAGGCAGTCAAATCCCTAATGAGCAGTTCTTC CASSLGWNAGSQIPNEQFF
. TRBJ1-1 . TRBV29-1 TGCAGCGGAACCAGATCCTGGGACACTGAAGCTTTCTTT CSGTRSWDTEAFF
many TRBJ2-1 TRBD1 TRBV2 TGTGCCAGTATCGAGGGGGCAATGGGCTTC CASIEGAMGF
. TRBJ1-1 . TRBV29-1 TGCAGCGTTGGCGGGAGAAGGAGCACTGAAGCTTTCTTT CSVGGRRSTEAFF
. TRBJ1-2 TRBD1 TRBV9 TGTGCCAGCAGCCCGACTCCATACCTCTCCGGGACAGTTACCAGTGGCTACACCTTC CASSPTPYLSGTVTSGYTF
. TRBJ1-2 . TRBV12-3/TRBV12-4 TGTGCCAGCGAAGGGGTGACTTCGGCCAACTATGGCTACACCTTC CASEGVTSANYGYTF
. TRBJ2-2 . TRBV7-9 TGTGCCAGCAAGAACAGGGTAGCGAACACCGGGGAGCTGTTTTTT CASKNRVANTGELFF
. TRBJ1-1 . TRBV2 TGTGCCAGCAGTCTTCGAGGGGGTTGGACTGAAGCTTTCTTT CASSLRGGWTEAFF
. TRBJ1-5 . TRBV25-1 TGTGCCAGCAGTGATCTGGACAGCAATCAGCCCCAGCATTTT CASSDLDSNQPQHF
. TRBJ2-7 . TRBV9 TGTGCCAGCAGCCCCCTAATATCGAGCTACGAGCAGTACTTC CASSPLISSYEQYF
many TRBJ2-1 . TRBV20-1 TGCAGTACGACCCCAGTAGAGGGCGGGTACAATGAGCAGTTCTTC CSTTPVEGGYNEQFF
. TRBJ1-1 TRBD1 TRBV15 TGTGCCACCAGCCCCCACAGGGGGAACACTGAAGCTTTCTTT CATSPHRGNTEAFF
many TRBJ2-7 . TRBV5-1 TGCGCCAGCAGCGACCCCAGCGATTACGAGCAGTACTTC CASSDPSDYEQYF
. TRBJ2-7 . TRBV5-6 TGTGCCAGCAGCCCTGGGGCTTTCGACGAGCAGTACTTC CASSPGAFDEQYF
. TRBJ2-3 TRBD2 TRBV24-1 TGTGCCACCAGTGATCTAGGTGGGGGGGATAGCACAGATGCGCAGTATTTT CATSDLGGGDSTDAQYF
many TRBJ2-5 TRBD2 TRBV9 TGTGCCAGCAGCCCCCGGACTAGCGGGGTCTATGAGACCCAGTACTTC CASSPRTSGVYETQYF
. TRBJ1-2 TRBD1 TRBV24-1 TGTGCCACCAGTGCCCCCCAAGGACAGGGGGTCGCTGGCTACACCTTC CATSAPQGQGVAGYTF
. TRBJ1-6 . TRBV19 TGTGCCAGTAGTTGGGCAGGGGAAGATGGATCACACCTCCACTTT CASSWAGEDGSHLHF
. TRBJ2-5 TRBD2 TRBV6-5 TGTGCCAGCAGTTCAGGGCGGGAGGAGACCCAGTACTTC CASSSGREETQYF
. TRBJ2-7 TRBD1 TRBV19 TGTGCCAGTAGCCGGGACAGGGTGTCCTACGAGCAGTACTTC CASSRDRVSYEQYF
. TRBJ2-7 . TRBV7-8 TGTGCCAGCAGCCCGGGCAGGGGACACTACGAGCAGTACTTC CASSPGRGHYEQYF
many TRBJ2-1 . TRBV9 TGTGCCAGCAGCGGAGTACAACAGGGTGGCGATGAGCAGTTCTTC CASSGVQQGGDEQFF
many TRBJ1-2 TRBD1 TRBV5-4 TGTGCCAGCAGCCATACACAGGACAGGACTAACTATGGCTACACCTTC CASSHTQDRTNYGYTF
few TRBJ2-7 . TRBV10-2 TGCGCCAGCAGTGAGTTGAGCGGAGTAACTGCCTACGAGCAGTACTTC CASSELSGVTAYEQYF
many TRBJ1-5 . TRBV7-8 TGTGCCAGCAGCCACGACGGATATCAGCCCCAGCATTTT CASSHDGYQPQHF
. TRBJ1-4 . TRBV19 TGTGCCAGTAGATCTTGGGAAAAACTGTTTTTT CASRSWEKLFF
once TRBJ1-6 . TRBV9 TGTGCCAGCAGCGTAGAGGGCAGGTCACTATCACCCCTCCACTTT CASSVEGRSLSPLHF
. TRBJ1-6 TRBD1 TRBV27 TGTGCCAGCAGCGTCGGACAGGTCAATTCACCCCTCCACTTT CASSVGQVNSPLHF
. TRBJ1-4 . TRBV19 TGTGCCGGGGTCAACCACCTGTTTTTT CAGVNHLFF
. TRBJ2-2 . TRBV12-5 TGTGCTAGTGGTACGGGGGAGATAAACGGGGAGCTGTTTTTT CASGTGEINGELFF